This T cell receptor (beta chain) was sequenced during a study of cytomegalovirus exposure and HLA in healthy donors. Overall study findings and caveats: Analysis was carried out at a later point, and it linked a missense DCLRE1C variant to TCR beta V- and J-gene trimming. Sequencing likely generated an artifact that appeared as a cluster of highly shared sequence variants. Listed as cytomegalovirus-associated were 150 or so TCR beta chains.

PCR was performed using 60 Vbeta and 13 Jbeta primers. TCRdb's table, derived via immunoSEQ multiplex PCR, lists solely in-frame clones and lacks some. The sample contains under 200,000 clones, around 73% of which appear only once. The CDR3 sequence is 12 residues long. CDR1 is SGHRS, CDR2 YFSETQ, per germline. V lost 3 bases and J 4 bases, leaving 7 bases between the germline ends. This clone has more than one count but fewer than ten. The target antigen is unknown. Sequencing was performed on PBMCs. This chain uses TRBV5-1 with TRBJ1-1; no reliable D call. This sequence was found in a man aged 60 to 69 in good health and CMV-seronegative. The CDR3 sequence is CASSSQFTEAFF. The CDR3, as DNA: TGCGCCAGCAGCTCACAGTTCACTGAAGCTTTCTTT.